Sequencing of this T cell receptor (beta chain) was carried out in a study of blood T cell repertoires in COVID-19. Whole-study context: Whether acute or convalescent, the COVID-19 samples came from the United States, Italy and Spain. In each case, the material was cDNA or gDNA derived from T cells, B-cell-depleted T cells, or PBMCs.

The CDR3 runs 16 residues. Germline CDR1 reads MDHEN; CDR2 reads SYDVKM. V lost 6 bases to trimming and J lost 6 bases; unmatched junction nucleotides: 12. Original analysis: Counts of nucleated cells, estimated from reference gene primer amplification, were obtained. Some clones are missing from TCRdb's copy, which holds only in-frame ones; the method was immunoSEQ multiplex PCR. The V and J calls and the clone size are those of that table, but D and trimming were determined from the DNA. The sample includes about 140,000 clones, roughly 88% of them seen just once. The chain employs TRBV28 and TRBJ2-7; 12 bases are shared with TRBD1. This sequence originates from a man aged 60 to 75 with active or convalescent COVID-19. The sample consisted of peripheral blood. In nucleotides, the CDR3 is TGTGCCAGCAGACACCTTGCGGGACAGGGGGCCGGCGAGCAGTACTTC. Amino acid sequence: CASRHLAGQGAGEQYF. The complete variable domain, with remaining parts taken from reference TRBV28 and TRBJ2-7, reads DVKVTQSSRYLVKRTGEKVFLECVQDMDHENMFWYRQDPGLGLRLIYFSYDVKMKEKGDIPEGYSVSREKKERFSLILESASTNQTSMYLCASRHLAGQGAGEQYFGPGTRLTVT.